Shown below are 29 T cell receptor beta chains from a single sample sequenced in a study of cytomegalovirus exposure and HLA in healthy donors. This PCR relied on a set of 60 Vbeta primers and 13 Jbeta primers. Libraries were prepared by immunoSEQ multiplex PCR; TCRdb keeps only in-frame clonotypes and omits some of them. The sample consists of over 120,000 clones, under 90% of them appearing once. The specimen was PBMCs. Receptors originate from a man in his forties or fifties in good health and CMV-seronegative.

Only a few counts were recorded for this clone. The genes are TRBV6-4 and TRBJ2-1; 12 bases align to TRBD2. V gave up 2 bases and J gave up 15 bases; unmatched junction bases: 8. This CDR3 is 14 amino acids long. Germline CDR1 is MRHNA and CDR2 is SNTAGT. In DNA form, the CDR3 reads TGTGCCAGCAGTGACGCTAGCGGGGGGGCCCCTCGGTTCTTC. Translation gives CASSDASGGAPRFF.

The chain joins TRBV7-2 to TRBJ2-1; D is ambiguous. Trimming shortened V by 5 bases and J by 5 bases, and 10 bases separated the two germline ends. The length of the CDR3 is 13 residues. Germline V CDR1 and CDR2: SGHTA, FQGNSA. The CDR3 coding sequence is TGTGCCAGCAGCCGCGAAAGAGACAATGAGCAGTTCTTC. The encoded protein is CASSRERDNEQFF.

The chain is built from TRBV27 and TRBJ1-5; perhaps TRBD1 as D (5 bases). Trimming took 5 bases from V and 4 from J, leaving 12 bases between them. CDR1 is MNHEY, CDR2 SMNVEV, per germline (reference sequence). The CDR3 loop spans 14 amino acids. The CDR3 loop is CASSPQVGNQPQHF. CDR3 sequence (DNA): TGTGCCAGCAGTCCACAGGTCGGTAATCAGCCCCAGCATTTT.

This chain connects TRBV28 to TRBJ1-2; TRBD1 is a possible D gene (6 bases). V was clipped by 6 bases and J by 3 bases, with 17 bases between them. This CDR3 has 15 amino acids. Germline lookup yields CDR1 MDHEN and CDR2 SYDVKM. The CDR3 nucleotides read TGTGCCAGCAGGGAATTCCAGGGGCGGGACTATGGCTACACCTTC. This translates into CASREFQGRDYGYTF.

This clone was detected only once. The rearrangement uses TRBV7-7 and TRBJ2-1; 8 bases line up with TRBD2. The CDR3 has 15 amino acids. The germline V gene has CDR1 SSHAT and CDR2 FNYEAQ (reference sequence). After removal of 4 bases from V and 8 bases from J, the junction contained 10 bases not matched to a gene. Here the CDR3 reads CASSSSGGPVDEQFF. In DNA form, the CDR3 reads TGTGCCAGCAGCTCCTCGGGGGGGCCGGTCGATGAGCAGTTCTTC.

The chain employs TRBV7-9 and TRBJ2-6; 8 positions match TRBD1. The CDR3 extends over 18 amino acids. With 2 bases clipped from V and 0 bases from J, the junction kept 6 bases outside the gene matches. CDR1 and CDR2 (germline): SEHNR, FQNEAQ (reference sequence). The CDR3 nucleotides are TGTGCCAGCAGCTTAAGCGGCAGGGGGCTCTCTGGGGCCAACGTCCTGACTTTC. Translating gives CASSLSGRGLSGANVLTF.

The V gene is TRBV7-6, the J gene TRBJ2-7; TRBD1 matches at 8 bases. Germline V gene data show CDR1 as SGHVS and CDR2 as FNYEAQ. With V trimmed by 4 bases and J by 3 bases, 8 bases remained unmatched. The CDR3 is 15 amino acids. In nucleotides, the CDR3 is TGTGCCAGCAGCTATCCGGGACAGGACAACTACGAGCAGTACTTC. Translation: CASSYPGQDNYEQYF.

The rearrangement joins TRBV7-8 to TRBJ2-7, with D hard to call. This CDR3 is built from 12 residues. Germline CDR1 SGHVS, CDR2 FQNEAQ. V was pared by 5 bases and J by 2 bases, with 7 bases between. CDR3 loop: CASSPHTYEQYF. The CDR3, as DNA: TGTGCCAGCAGCCCGCACACCTACGAGCAGTACTTC. Full variable domain (missing parts from reference TRBV7-8 and TRBJ2-7): GAGVSQSPRYKVAKRGQDVALRCDPISGHVSLFWYQQALGQGPEFLTYFQNEAQLDKSGLPSDRFFAERPEGSVSTLKIQRTQQEDSAVYLCASSPHTYEQYFGPGTRLTVT.

The genes are TRBV1 and TRBJ2-5; TRBD1, the table's D call, was not compared with the DNA. TRBV1 has pseudogene status. The CDR3 extends over 12 amino acids. CDR3 protein: CTSSQEHETQYF. The CDR3 region has the DNA TGCACCAGCAGCCAAGAACATGAGACCCAGTACTTC.

Only a few counts were recorded for this clone. The chain employs TRBV27 and TRBJ1-1; 7 bases are shared with TRBD1. The junction had 6 bases not matched to a gene; V was cut back by 5 bases and J by 0 bases. Germline CDR1 and CDR2: MNHEY and SMNVEV (reference sequence). This CDR3 comprises 15 residues. CDR3 residues: CASSPPDRLNTEAFF. CDR3 bases: TGTGCCAGCAGTCCACCGGACAGGCTGAACACTGAAGCTTTCTTT.

The chain employs TRBV19 and TRBJ1-3; tentatively, D is TRBD1 (5 bases). CDR3 length: 15 amino acids. CDR1 is LNHDA, CDR2 SQIVND, per germline (reference sequence). V lost 5 bases, J lost 3 bases, and 14 bases lay in between. CDR3: CASSSLEGDGNTIYF. The DNA of the CDR3 is TGTGCCAGTAGTTCTTTGGAAGGGGATGGAAACACCATATATTTT.

The chain is built from TRBV6-4 and TRBJ1-6; 7 bases are shared with TRBD1. Germline V gene sequence: CDR1 MRHNA, CDR2 SNTAGT. This CDR3 region has 14 residues. Unmatched junction bases numbered 4, after V lost 3 bases and J lost 8 bases. The DNA of the CDR3 is TGTGCCAGCAGTGAATCAGGGGGTTATTCACCCCTCCACTTT. This encodes CASSESGGYSPLHF.

This clone was seen a few times. The chain uses TRBV6-4 and TRBJ2-1; no clear D gene. The CDR3 has 13 residues. V was cut by 0 bases and J by 7 bases, with 7 bases left in between. Looked up from germline, CDR1 is MRHNA and CDR2 is SNTAGT. This chain's CDR3 is CASSDSEENEQFF. CDR3 in DNA: TGTGCCAGCAGTGACTCCGAGGAGAATGAGCAGTTCTTC.

The chain employs TRBV19 and TRBJ1-2; 7 bases fit TRBD1. V lost 10 bases to trimming and J lost 4 bases; unmatched junction nucleotides: 15. The CDR3 runs 15 residues. In germline, CDR1 is LNHDA, CDR2 SQIVND (reference sequence). CDR3 sequence: CATHPPGGLAYGYTF. CDR3 coding DNA: TGTGCCACACATCCACCAGGGGGACTCGCCTATGGCTACACCTTC.

The rearrangement links TRBV10-3 to TRBJ2-3, with D possibly matching TRBD2 (5 bases). Germline V gives CDR1 ENHRY, CDR2 SYGVKD. Trimming pared 4 bases from V and 4 bases from J, leaving 9 bases between. CDR3 length equals 13 residues. CDR3 sequence reads: CAISATGADTQYF. The CDR3 bases are TGTGCCATCAGTGCTACCGGGGCAGATACGCAGTATTTT.

The CDR3 DNA reads as TGTGCCAGCAGCTTGGGGGCGGGAGGCTACACCTTC. As protein: CASSLGAGGYTF. The chain carries TRBV5-4 and TRBJ1-2; D unresolved. Trimming stripped 0 bases from V and 8 bases from J, with 8 bases between. The length of the CDR3 is 12 residues. Looked up from germline, CDR1 is SGHNT and CDR2 is YYREEE (reference sequence).

This chain joins TRBV7-2 and TRBJ2-3; 7 nucleotides align to TRBD1. This CDR3 has 15 amino acids. Germline CDR1 and CDR2: SGHTA and FQGNSA. Germline trimming cut 4 bases from V and 2 bases from J; bases unmatched to any gene: 6. CDR3 sequence: CASSSRTGSTDTQYF. The CDR3 DNA reads TGTGCCAGCAGCTCCCGGACAGGTTCCACAGATACGCAGTATTTT. Using reference TRBV7-2 and TRBJ2-3 for the parts outside the CDR3, the full variable domain is GAGVSQSPSNKVTEKGKDVELRCDPISGHTALYWYRQSLGQGLEFLIYFQGNSAPDKSGLPSDRFSAERTGGSVSTLTIQRTQQEDSAVYLCASSSRTGSTDTQYFGPGTRLTVL.

This chain links TRBV23-1 with TRBJ2-2; 8 nucleotides align to TRBD1. TRBV23-1 is flagged as an ORF with uncertain function. The CDR3 sequence is 16 residues long. The junction had 7 bases not matched to a gene; V was cut back by 0 bases and J by 7 bases. CDR3 loop: CASSQSRQGLHGELFF. The DNA for the CDR3 is TGCGCCAGCAGTCAATCGAGACAGGGGTTGCACGGGGAGCTGTTTTTT.

V is TRBV25-1 and J is TRBJ2-4; D possibly corresponds to TRBD2 (6 bases). V gave up 7 bases and J gave up 8 bases, with 18 bases separating them. Germline assignment: CDR1 MGHDK and CDR2 SYGVNS. The CDR3 is 14 amino acids. The CDR3 nucleotides read TGTGCCAGCAACGGAAGAGGGCGGGGAGACATTCAGTACTTC. Translating it yields CASNGRGRGDIQYF.

The chain recombines TRBV19 with TRBJ1-3; 9 bases fit TRBD1. The CDR3 length is 16 residues. V trimming: 5 bases; J trimming: 4 bases; junction bases outside the gene matches: 9. CDR1 LNHDA and CDR2 SQIVND come from the germline V gene (reference sequence). The CDR3 sequence: CASSSLGTGTGNTIYF. In DNA, the CDR3 is TGTGCCAGTAGTTCCCTCGGGACAGGGACGGGAAACACCATATATTTT. The full variable domain, its missing parts supplied by reference TRBV19 and TRBJ1-3, is DGGITQSPKYLFRKEGQNVTLSCEQNLNHDAMYWYRQDPGQGLRLIYYSQIVNDFQKGDIAEGYSVSREKKESFPLTVTSAQKNPTAFYLCASSSLGTGTGNTIYFGEGSWLTVV.

The CDR3 coding sequence is TGTGCCACCGGACAGGGGGCGGGTTACGAGCAGTACTTC. As protein: CATGQGAGYEQYF. V gene TRBV10-3 combines with J gene TRBJ2-7; TRBD1 matches at 11 bases. With V trimmed by 10 bases and J by 4 bases, 6 bases remained unmatched. The CDR3 sequence is 13 residues long. Per germline, CDR1 ENHRY and CDR2 SYGVKD.

This clone showed up just a few times. The chain is built from TRBV6-5 and TRBJ2-7, with 8 positions matching TRBD2. The V gene end was trimmed by 6 bases and the J gene end by 6 bases; junction bases not matched to a gene: 10. CDR1 is MNHEY and CDR2 is SVGAGI in the germline V gene. This CDR3 has 14 residues. CDR3: CASSPGVAGPEQYF. DNA of the CDR3: TGTGCCAGCAGCCCCGGGGTAGCGGGGCCCGAGCAGTACTTC.

The chain combines TRBV10-1 with TRBJ1-1; D perhaps matches TRBD1 (6 bases). This CDR3 has 13 residues. Germline CDR1 and CDR2: WNHNN and SYGVQD (reference sequence). V lost 5 bases to trimming and J lost 3 bases, with 10 bases between them. CDR3 amino acids: CASSKHRDTEAFF. For the CDR3, the DNA is TGCGCCAGCAGTAAACACAGGGACACTGAAGCTTTCTTT.

The chain has TRBV11-2 and TRBJ1-5; 7 bases align to TRBD1. Unmatched junction bases numbered 8, after V lost 4 bases and J lost 2 bases. Germline V gene data show CDR1 as SGHAT and CDR2 as FQNNGV. CDR3 length equals 16 residues. In DNA, the CDR3 is TGTGCCAGCAGCTCCCCAGGGGGTCGGGGCAATCAGCCCCAGCATTTT. Protein: CASSSPGGRGNQPQHF. Supplemented by reference TRBV11-2 and TRBJ1-5, the full variable domain reads EAGVAQSPRYKIIEKRQSVAFWCNPISGHATLYWYQQILGQGPKLLIQFQNNGVVDDSQLPKDRFSAERLKGVDSTLKIQPAKLEDSAVYLCASSSPGGRGNQPQHFGDGTRLSIL.

In DNA, the CDR3 is TGTGCCAGCAGCGTAGGGGGGAGGATGAACACTGAAGCTTTCTTT. Protein: CASSVGGRMNTEAFF. The chain recombines TRBV9 with TRBJ1-1; D is perhaps TRBD1 (5 bases). V was cut by 0 bases and J by 0 bases, with 9 bases left in between. Germline V lookup: CDR1 SGDLS, CDR2 YYNGEE. This CDR3 is 15 amino acids long. Full variable domain (outside the CDR3, taken from reference TRBV9 and TRBJ1-1): DSGVTQTPKHLITATGQRVTLRCSPRSGDLSVYWYQQSLDQGLQFLIQYYNGEERAKGNILERFSAQQFPDLHSELNLSSLELGDSALYFCASSVGGRMNTEAFFGQGTRLTVV.

This chain's CDR3 is CASRVGQANYGYTF. CDR3 DNA sequence: TGTGCCAGCAGAGTCGGACAGGCTAACTATGGCTACACCTTC. The rearrangement links TRBV6-1 to TRBJ1-2; 7 nucleotides line up with TRBD1. This CDR3 contains 14 residues. Per germline, CDR1 MNHNS and CDR2 SASEGT. With 6 bases clipped from V and 0 bases from J, the junction kept 4 bases outside the gene matches.

The chain couples TRBV5-6 to TRBJ1-5; 8 positions match TRBD1. The CDR3 covers 16 residues. The V gene end was trimmed by 0 bases and the J gene end by 1 base; junction bases not matched to a gene: 3. CDR1 is SGHDT and CDR2 is YYEEEE in the germline V gene. CDR3 residues: CASSLAGGPSNQPQHF. The CDR3 nucleotides read TGTGCCAGCAGCTTGGCAGGGGGCCCGAGCAATCAGCCCCAGCATTTT. Full variable domain (outside the CDR3, taken from reference TRBV5-6 and TRBJ1-5): DAGVTQSPTHLIKTRGQQVTLRCSPKSGHDTVSWYQQALGQGPQFIFQYYEEEERQRGNFPDRFSGHQFPNYSSELNVNALLLGDSALYLCASSLAGGPSNQPQHFGDGTRLSIL.

The genes are TRBV30 and TRBJ2-2; D not resolved. The end of the DNA aligns better with TRBJ1-3, so the J call may be wrong. The V gene's germline CDR1 is GTSNPN and CDR2 SVGIG (reference sequence). This CDR3 region has 13 residues. For the CDR3, the DNA is TGTGCCTGGAGTGCAGGCTCTGGAAACACCATATATTTT. Protein sequence: CAWSAGSGNTIYF.

The V call is TRBV19, the J call TRBJ2-3; D is uncertain. Germline CDR1 LNHDA, CDR2 SQIVND (reference sequence). Trimming removed 4 bases at V and 2 bases at J, with 4 bases between. This CDR3 contains 12 residues. The CDR3 is CASSTITDTQYF. DNA of the CDR3: TGTGCCAGTAGTACCATCACAGATACGCAGTATTTT.